The clone carrying this TCR beta chain was seen a handful of times. Its antigen remains unidentified. The sample carries other DNA sequences with the same CDR3. This specimen comes from a study of T cell responses to AZD1222 COVID-19 vaccine. Study findings and constraints: Repertoires were sampled only after the peak T cell response. AZD1222 recipients seropositive at baseline numbered only 5 or 6.

Trimming stripped 3 bases from V and 1 base from J, with 6 bases between. The CDR3 length is 14 residues. From germline, CDR1 is LNHDA and CDR2 SQIVND (reference sequence). The assay was immunoSEQ multiplex PCR, and TCRdb's table has in-frame clones only and misses some. The data hold around 100,000 clones, with around nine tenths observed a single time. The chain links TRBV19 to TRBJ1-4; D unclear. The sequence derives from an adult in good health. The specimen comprised peripheral blood, sampled on day 0 of AZD1222 vaccination. The CDR3 sequence: CASSIWGTNEKLFF. DNA of the CDR3: TGTGCCAGTAGTATTTGGGGAACTAATGAAAAACTGTTTTTT.